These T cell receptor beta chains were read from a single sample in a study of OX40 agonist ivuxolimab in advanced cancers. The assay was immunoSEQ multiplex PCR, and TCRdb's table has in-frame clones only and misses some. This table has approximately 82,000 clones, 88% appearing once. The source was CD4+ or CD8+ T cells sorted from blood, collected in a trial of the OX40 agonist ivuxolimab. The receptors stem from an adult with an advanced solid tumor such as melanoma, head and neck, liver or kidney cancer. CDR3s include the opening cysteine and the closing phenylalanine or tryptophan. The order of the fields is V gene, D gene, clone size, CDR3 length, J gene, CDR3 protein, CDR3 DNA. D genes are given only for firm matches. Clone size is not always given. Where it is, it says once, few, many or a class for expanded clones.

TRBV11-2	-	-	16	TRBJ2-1	CASSSRPRSSYNEQFF	TGTGCCAGCAGCTCCCGGCCTAGGAGCTCCTACAATGAGCAGTTCTTC
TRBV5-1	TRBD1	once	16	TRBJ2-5	CASSSAGTGSIETQYF	TGCGCCAGCAGCTCCGCCGGGACAGGGTCGATTGAGACCCAGTACTTC
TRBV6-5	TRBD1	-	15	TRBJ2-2	CASSYNRGSVGELFF	TGTGCCAGCAGTTACAACAGGGGGTCGGTCGGGGAGCTGTTTTTT
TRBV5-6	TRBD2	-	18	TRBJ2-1	CASSPIRTSGSLYNEQFF	TGTGCCAGCAGCCCCATTCGGACTAGCGGGAGTCTCTACAATGAGCAGTTCTTC
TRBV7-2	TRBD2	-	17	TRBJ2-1	CASSYQAGGPPYNEQFF	TGTGCCAGCAGCTACCAAGCGGGAGGGCCCCCCTACAATGAGCAGTTCTTC
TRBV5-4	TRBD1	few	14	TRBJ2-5	CASSSDDRVETQYF	TGTGCCAGCAGCTCAGACGACAGGGTAGAGACCCAGTACTTC
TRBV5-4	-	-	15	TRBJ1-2	CASSLLRGADYGYTF	TGTGCCAGCAGCTTATTGCGGGGGGCGGACTATGGCTACACCTTC
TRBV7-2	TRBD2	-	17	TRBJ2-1	CASSLHQAGLTYNEQFF	TGTGCCAGCAGCCTCCACCAAGCGGGACTTACCTACAATGAGCAGTTCTTC
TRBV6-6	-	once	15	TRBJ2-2	CASSLAAGRTGELFF	TGTGCCAGCAGTTTGGCGGCGGGCAGAACCGGGGAGCTGTTTTTT
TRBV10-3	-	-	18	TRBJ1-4	CAISEGGGVSSEGEKLFF	TGTGCCATCAGTGAGGGGGGAGGGGTCTCTTCCGAAGGGGAAAAACTGTTTTTT
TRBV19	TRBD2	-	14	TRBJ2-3	CASNGRVSTDTQYF	TGTGCCAGTAACGGGAGGGTTAGCACAGATACGCAGTATTTT
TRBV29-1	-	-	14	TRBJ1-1	CSVVLGGAATEAFF	TGCAGCGTTGTGCTCGGGGGCGCAGCCACTGAAGCTTTCTTT
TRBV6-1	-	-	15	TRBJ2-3	CASALEALSTDTQYF	TGTGCCAGCGCCTTAGAAGCGCTGAGCACAGATACGCAGTATTTT
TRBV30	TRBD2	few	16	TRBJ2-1	CAWSAGTSGRSGEQFF	TGTGCCTGGAGTGCCGGGACTAGCGGGAGGAGTGGTGAGCAGTTCTTC
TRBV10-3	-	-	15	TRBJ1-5	CAISESGGAGQPQHF	TGTGCCATCAGTGAATCGGGGGGAGCCGGTCAGCCCCAGCATTTT
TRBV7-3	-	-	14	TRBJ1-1	CASSLQGTNTEAFF	TGTGCCAGCAGCTTACAGGGCACGAACACTGAAGCTTTCTTT
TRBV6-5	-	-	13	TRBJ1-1	CASSRGPGTEAFF	TGTGCCAGCAGTAGGGGTCCCGGGACTGAAGCTTTCTTT
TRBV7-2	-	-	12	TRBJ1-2	CASSLGRTGYTF	TGTGCCAGCAGCTTAGGGAGGACTGGCTACACCTTC
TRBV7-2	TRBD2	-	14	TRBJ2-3	CASSPGTSRLEMYF	TGTGCCAGCAGCCCCGGGACTAGCAGGCTAGAGATGTATTTT
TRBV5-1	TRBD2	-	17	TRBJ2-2	CASSLRPGLGNSGELFF	TGCGCCAGCAGTCTGAGGCCGGGACTAGGAAACTCCGGGGAGCTGTTTTTT
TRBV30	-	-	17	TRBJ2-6	CAWRRQGPLSGANVLTF	TGTGCCTGGAGAAGGCAGGGTCCTCTCTCTGGGGCCAACGTCCTGACTTTC
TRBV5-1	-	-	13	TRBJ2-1	CASSLFPGNEQFF	TGCGCCAGCAGCTTGTTCCCGGGCAATGAGCAGTTCTTC
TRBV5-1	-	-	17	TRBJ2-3	CASSLTTNPASTDTQYF	TGCGCCAGCAGCTTGACAACGAATCCTGCTAGCACAGATACGCAGTATTTT
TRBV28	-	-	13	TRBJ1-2	CASSPSGQRSYTF	TGTGCCAGCAGTCCATCGGGACAACGGAGCTACACCTTC
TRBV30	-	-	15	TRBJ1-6	CAWSRGSSYNSPLHF	TGTGCCTGGAGTCGGGGGAGCTCCTATAATTCACCCCTCCACTTT
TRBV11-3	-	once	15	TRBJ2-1	CASSFGVNSHNEQFF	TGTGCCAGCAGCTTCGGTGTAAATTCCCACAATGAGCAGTTCTTC
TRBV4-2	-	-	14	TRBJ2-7	CASSPSDGEYEQYF	TGTGCCAGCAGCCCGTCGGACGGAGAATACGAGCAGTACTTC
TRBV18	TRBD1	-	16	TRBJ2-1	CASSPLIGGAYNEQFF	TGTGCCAGCTCACCACTTATAGGGGGCGCCTACAATGAGCAGTTCTTC
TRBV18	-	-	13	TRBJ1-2	CASSDDGYYGYTF	TGTGCCAGCTCAGACGACGGCTACTATGGCTACACCTTC
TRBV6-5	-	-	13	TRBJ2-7	CASHDSGGLEQYF	TGTGCCAGCCACGATTCGGGGGGCCTCGAGCAGTACTTC
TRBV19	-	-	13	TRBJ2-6	CATGEAGANVLTF	TGTGCCACCGGGGAGGCTGGGGCCAACGTCCTGACTTTC
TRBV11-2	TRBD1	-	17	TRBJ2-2	CASSLDRTGQNTGELFF	TGTGCCAGCAGCTTAGATCGGACAGGGCAAAACACCGGGGAGCTGTTTTTT
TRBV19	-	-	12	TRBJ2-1	CASWGMGDEQFF	TGTGCCAGTTGGGGAATGGGCGATGAGCAGTTCTTC
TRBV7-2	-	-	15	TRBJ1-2	CASSLGGTRYLGYTF	TGTGCCAGCTCACTCGGTGGCACTAGGTATCTTGGCTACACCTTC
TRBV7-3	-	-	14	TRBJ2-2	CASSLNGGTGELFF	TGTGCCAGCAGCTTAAACGGCGGCACCGGGGAGCTGTTTTTT
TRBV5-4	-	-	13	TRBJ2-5	CASSFGRQETQYF	TGTGCCAGCAGCTTCGGACGTCAAGAGACCCAGTACTTC
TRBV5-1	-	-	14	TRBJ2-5	CASSLGAAQETQYF	TGCGCCAGCAGCTTGGGAGCAGCCCAAGAGACCCAGTACTTC
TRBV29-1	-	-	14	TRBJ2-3	CSVAIGGPTDTQYF	TGCAGCGTTGCCATCGGGGGCCCCACAGATACGCAGTATTTT
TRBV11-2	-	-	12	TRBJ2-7	CASSDRYYEQYF	TGTGCCAGCAGCGACCGATACTACGAGCAGTACTTC
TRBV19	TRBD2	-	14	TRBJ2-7	CASSTTSGRGEQYF	TGTGCCAGTAGTACCACTAGCGGGAGAGGCGAGCAGTACTTC
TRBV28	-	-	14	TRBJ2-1	CASSFLAGYNEQFF	TGTGCCAGCAGTTTCCTGGCGGGGTACAATGAGCAGTTCTTC
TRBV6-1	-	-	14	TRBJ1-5	CASGGRTSNQPQHF	TGTGCCAGTGGGGGCCGGACCAGCAATCAGCCCCAGCATTTT
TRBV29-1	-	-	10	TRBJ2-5	CSVSEETQYF	TGCAGCGTGTCGGAAGAGACCCAGTACTTC
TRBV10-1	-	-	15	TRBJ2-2	CASEGWGRDSGELFF	TGCGCCAGCGAAGGATGGGGGCGAGATTCCGGGGAGCTGTTTTTT
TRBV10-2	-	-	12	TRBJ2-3	CASSEAGRTQYF	TGCGCCAGCAGTGAGGCGGGACGGACGCAGTATTTT
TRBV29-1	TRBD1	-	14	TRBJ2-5	CSVPTGGSSETQYF	TGCAGCGTTCCGACAGGGGGCTCTTCGGAGACCCAGTACTTC
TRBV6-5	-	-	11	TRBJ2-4	CASSYDSIQYF	TGTGCCAGCAGTTATGATAGCATTCAGTACTTC
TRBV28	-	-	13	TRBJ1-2	CASSSGSRNGYTF	TGTGCCAGCAGTAGCGGGTCGCGAAATGGCTACACCTTC
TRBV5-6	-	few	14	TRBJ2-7	CASFNQGKNYEQYF	TGTGCCAGCTTTAACCAGGGAAAGAACTACGAGCAGTACTTC
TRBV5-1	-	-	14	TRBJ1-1	CASSLELMNTEAFF	TGCGCCAGCAGCTTGGAACTTATGAACACTGAAGCTTTCTTT
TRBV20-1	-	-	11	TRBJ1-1	CSAKGNTEAFF	TGCAGTGCTAAAGGGAACACTGAAGCTTTCTTT
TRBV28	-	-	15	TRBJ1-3	CASSLPTGTGNTIYF	TGTGCCAGCAGTTTGCCCACAGGGACGGGAAACACCATATATTTT
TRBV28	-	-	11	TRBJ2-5	CASSYQETQYF	TGTGCCAGCAGTTATCAGGAGACCCAGTACTTC
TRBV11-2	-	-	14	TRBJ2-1	CASSLDYSYNEQFF	TGTGCCAGCAGCTTAGACTATTCCTACAATGAGCAGTTCTTC